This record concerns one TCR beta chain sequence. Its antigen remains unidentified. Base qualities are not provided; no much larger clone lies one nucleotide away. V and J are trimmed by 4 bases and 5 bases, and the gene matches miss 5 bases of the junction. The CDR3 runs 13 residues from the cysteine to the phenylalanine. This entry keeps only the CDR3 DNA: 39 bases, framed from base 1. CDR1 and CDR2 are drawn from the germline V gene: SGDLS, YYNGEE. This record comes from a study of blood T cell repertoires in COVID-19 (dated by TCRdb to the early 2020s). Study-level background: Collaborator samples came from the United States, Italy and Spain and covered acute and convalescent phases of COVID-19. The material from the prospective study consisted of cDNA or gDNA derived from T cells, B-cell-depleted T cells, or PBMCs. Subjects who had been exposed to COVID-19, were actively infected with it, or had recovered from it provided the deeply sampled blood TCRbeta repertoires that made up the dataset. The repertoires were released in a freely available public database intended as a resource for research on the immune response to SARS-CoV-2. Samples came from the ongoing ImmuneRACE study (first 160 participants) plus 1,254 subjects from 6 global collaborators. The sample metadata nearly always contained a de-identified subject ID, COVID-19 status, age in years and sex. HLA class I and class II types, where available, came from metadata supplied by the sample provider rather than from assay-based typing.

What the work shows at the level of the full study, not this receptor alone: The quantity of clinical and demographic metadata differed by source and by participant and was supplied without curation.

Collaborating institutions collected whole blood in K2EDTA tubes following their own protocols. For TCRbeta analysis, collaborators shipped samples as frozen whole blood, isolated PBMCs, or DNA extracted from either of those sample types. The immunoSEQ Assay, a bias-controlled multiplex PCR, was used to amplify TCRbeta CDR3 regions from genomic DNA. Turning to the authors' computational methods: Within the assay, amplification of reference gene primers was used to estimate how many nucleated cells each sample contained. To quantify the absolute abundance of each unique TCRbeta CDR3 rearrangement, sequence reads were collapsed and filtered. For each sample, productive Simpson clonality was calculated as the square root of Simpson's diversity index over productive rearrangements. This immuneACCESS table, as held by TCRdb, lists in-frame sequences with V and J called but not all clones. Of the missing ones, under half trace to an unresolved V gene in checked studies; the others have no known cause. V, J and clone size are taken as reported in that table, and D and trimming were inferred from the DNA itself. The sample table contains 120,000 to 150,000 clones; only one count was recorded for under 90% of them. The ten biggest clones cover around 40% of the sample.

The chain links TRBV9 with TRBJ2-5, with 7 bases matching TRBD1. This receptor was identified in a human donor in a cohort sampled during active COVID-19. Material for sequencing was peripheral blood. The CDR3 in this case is CASSTRQGETQYF. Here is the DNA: TGTGCCAGCAGCACCCGACAGGGCGAGACCCAGTACTTC.